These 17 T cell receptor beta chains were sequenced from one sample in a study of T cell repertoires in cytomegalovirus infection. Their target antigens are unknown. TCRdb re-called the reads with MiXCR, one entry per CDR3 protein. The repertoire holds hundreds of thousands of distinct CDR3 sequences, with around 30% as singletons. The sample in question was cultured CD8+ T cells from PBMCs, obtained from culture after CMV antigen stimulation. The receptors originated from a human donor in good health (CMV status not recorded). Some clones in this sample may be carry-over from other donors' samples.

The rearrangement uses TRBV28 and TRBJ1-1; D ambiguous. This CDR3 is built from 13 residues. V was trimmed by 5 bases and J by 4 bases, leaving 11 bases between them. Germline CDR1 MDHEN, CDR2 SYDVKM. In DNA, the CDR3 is TGTGCCAGCAGTGTGGGCGAGACCACTGAAGCTTTCTTT. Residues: CASSVGETTEAFF.

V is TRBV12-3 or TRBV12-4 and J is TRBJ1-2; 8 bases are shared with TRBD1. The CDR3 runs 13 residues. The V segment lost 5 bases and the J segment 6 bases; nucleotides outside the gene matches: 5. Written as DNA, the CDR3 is TGTGCCAGCAGTACCGCAGGGGGCAATGGCTACACCTTC. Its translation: CASSTAGGNGYTF.

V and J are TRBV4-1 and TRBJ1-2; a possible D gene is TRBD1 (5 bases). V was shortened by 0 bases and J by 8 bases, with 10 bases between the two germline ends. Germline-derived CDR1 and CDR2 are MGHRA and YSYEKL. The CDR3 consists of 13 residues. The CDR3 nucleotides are TGCGCCAGCAGCCAAGAGCCGGGGACCGGCTACACCTTC. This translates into CASSQEPGTGYTF.

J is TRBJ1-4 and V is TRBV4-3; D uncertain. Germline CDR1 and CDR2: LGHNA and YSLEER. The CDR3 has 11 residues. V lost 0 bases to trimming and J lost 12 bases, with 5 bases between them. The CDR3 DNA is TGCGCCAGCAGCCAAGAGAGAGAACTGTTTTTT. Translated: CASSQERELFF.

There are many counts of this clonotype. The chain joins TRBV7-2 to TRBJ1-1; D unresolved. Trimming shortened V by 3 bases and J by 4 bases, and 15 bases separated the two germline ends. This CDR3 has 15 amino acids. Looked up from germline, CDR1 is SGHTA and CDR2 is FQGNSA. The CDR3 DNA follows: TGTGCCAGCAGCTTGAACCTCGACATGCGCACTGAAGCTTTCTTT. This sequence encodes CASSLNLDMRTEAFF.

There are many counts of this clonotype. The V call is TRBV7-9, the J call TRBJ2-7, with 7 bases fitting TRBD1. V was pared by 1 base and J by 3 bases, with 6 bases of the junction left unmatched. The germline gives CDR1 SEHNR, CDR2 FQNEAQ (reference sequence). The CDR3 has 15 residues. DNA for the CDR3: TGTGCCAGCAGCTTAGGTAAGGGACAGAACTACGAGCAGTACGTC. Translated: CASSLGKGQNYEQYV.

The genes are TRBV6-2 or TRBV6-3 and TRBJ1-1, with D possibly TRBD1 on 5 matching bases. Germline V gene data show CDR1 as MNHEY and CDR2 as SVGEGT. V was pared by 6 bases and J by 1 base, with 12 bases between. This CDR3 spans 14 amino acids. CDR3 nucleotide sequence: TGTGCCAGCAGCACCGACAGCCCGAACACTGAAGCTTTCTTT. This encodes CASSTDSPNTEAFF.

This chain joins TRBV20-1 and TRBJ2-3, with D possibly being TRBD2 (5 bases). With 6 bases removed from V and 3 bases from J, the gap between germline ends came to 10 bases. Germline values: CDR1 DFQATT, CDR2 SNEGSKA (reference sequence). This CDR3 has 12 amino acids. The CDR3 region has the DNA TGCAGTGCAGAGGACTGGACAGATACGCAGTATTTT. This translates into CSAEDWTDTQYF.

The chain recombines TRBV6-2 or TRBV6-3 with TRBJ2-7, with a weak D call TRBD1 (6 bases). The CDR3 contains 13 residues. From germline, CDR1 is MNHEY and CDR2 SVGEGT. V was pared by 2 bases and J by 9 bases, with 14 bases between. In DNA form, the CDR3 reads TGTGCCAGCAGTTACCTGGGGGCAGGCGTGCAGTACGTC. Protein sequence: CASSYLGAGVQYV.

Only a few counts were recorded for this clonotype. The CDR3 sequence: CASIGPWDSYGYTF. CDR3 in DNA: TGTGCCAGTATCGGGCCTTGGGATAGCTATGGCTACACCTTC. The chain has TRBV19 and TRBJ1-2; D not certain. The germline V gene encodes CDR1 LNHDA and CDR2 SQIVND (reference sequence). The V gene lost 7 bases and the J gene lost 4 bases, with 16 bases spanning the gap. The CDR3 covers 14 residues.

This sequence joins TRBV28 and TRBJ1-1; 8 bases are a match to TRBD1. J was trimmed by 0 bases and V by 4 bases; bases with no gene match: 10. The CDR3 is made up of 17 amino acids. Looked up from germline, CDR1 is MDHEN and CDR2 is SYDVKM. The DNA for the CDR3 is TGTGCCAGCAGTTCGCCGGGACAGGTTTTCATGAACACTGAAGCTTTCTTT. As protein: CASSSPGQVFMNTEAFF.

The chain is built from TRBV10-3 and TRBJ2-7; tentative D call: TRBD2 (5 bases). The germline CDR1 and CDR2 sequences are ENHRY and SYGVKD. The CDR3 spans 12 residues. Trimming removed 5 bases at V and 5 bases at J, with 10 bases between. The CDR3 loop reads CAISWTGDEQYV. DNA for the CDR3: TGTGCCATCAGTTGGACTGGAGACGAGCAGTACGTC.

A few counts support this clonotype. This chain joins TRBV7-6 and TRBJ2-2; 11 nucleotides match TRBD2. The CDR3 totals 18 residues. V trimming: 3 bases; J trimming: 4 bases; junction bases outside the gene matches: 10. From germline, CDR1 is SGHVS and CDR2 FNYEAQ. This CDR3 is CASSFASGGPVFTGELFF. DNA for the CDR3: TGTGCCAGCAGCTTTGCTAGCGGGGGGCCCGTATTCACCGGGGAGCTGTTTTTT.

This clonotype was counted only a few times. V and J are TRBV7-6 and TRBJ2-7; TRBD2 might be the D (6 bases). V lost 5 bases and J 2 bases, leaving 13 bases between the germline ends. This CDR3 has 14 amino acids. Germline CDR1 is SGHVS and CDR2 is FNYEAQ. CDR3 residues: CASSPRGETYEQYF. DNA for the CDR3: TGTGCCAGCAGCCCGCGGGGAGAAACCTACGAGCAGTACTTC.

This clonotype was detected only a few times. The DNA for the CDR3 is TGTGCCAGCAGCCTAGGACGACCGCGGACCGGGGAGCTGTTTTTT. This codes for CASSLGRPRTGELFF. This chain links TRBV6-1 with TRBJ2-2; D not certain. The CDR3 spans 15 residues. CDR1 and CDR2 from the germline V gene are MNHNS and SASEGT. The V end was cut by 6 bases, the J end by 5 bases, with 16 bases between.

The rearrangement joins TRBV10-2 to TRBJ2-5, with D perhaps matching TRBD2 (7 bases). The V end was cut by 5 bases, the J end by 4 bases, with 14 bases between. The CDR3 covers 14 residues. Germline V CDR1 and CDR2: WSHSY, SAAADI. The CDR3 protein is CASSSIGGGETQYF. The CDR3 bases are TGCGCCAGCAGTTCTATAGGGGGGGGAGAGACCCAGTACTTC.

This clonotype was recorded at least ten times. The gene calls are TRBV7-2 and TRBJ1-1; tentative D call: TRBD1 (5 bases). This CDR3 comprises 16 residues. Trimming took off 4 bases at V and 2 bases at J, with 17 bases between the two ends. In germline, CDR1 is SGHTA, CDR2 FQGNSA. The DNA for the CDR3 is TGTGCCAGCAGCTCCACTCCTCCAGGGTTTAACACTGAAGCTTTCTTT. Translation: CASSSTPPGFNTEAFF.